These 2 T cell receptor beta chains share one sample of origin, sequenced in a study of Ad26.COV2.S vaccination and SARS-CoV-2 variants. Assay: immunoSEQ multiplex PCR; the TCRdb copy retains only in-frame clones and omits some. The table shows fewer than 900,000 clones, with roughly 90% occurring only once. Noted treatment: roughly 19 received Ad26.COV2.S at low or high dose, single or two shots; roughly five received placebo; per-sample allocation not given. Repertoires come from day 63 after the first vaccine or placebo injection. The sample in question was peripheral blood, obtained in a trial of Ad26.COV2.S vaccine versus placebo. These receptors originate from a person between 18 and 65 years old who received the Ad26.COV2.S COVID-19 vaccine or a placebo.

The chain is built from TRBV7-2 and TRBJ2-1; D may be TRBD1 (6 bases). CDR3 size: 16 residues. Germline CDR1 reads SGHTA; CDR2 reads FQGNSA. Trimming took off 5 bases at V and 1 base at J, with 15 bases between the two ends. CDR3 in amino acids: CASSQGGAHSYNEQFF. The CDR3 DNA reads as TGTGCCAGCAGCCAAGGGGGAGCGCATTCCTACAATGAGCAGTTCTTC. The whole variable domain, filled in from reference TRBV7-2 and TRBJ2-1, reads GAGVSQSPSNKVTEKGKDVELRCDPISGHTALYWYRQSLGQGLEFLIYFQGNSAPDKSGLPSDRFSAERTGGSVSTLTIQRTQQEDSAVYLCASSQGGAHSYNEQFFGPGTRLTVL.

The V and J genes are TRBV11-2 and TRBJ2-7, with a weak D call TRBD2 (5 bases). V shed 4 bases and J shed 7 bases, with 14 bases lying between them. CDR1 is SGHAT and CDR2 is FQNNGV in the germline V gene. CDR3 length: 13 residues. CDR3 bases: TGTGCCAGCAGCTCAAACTACTGGAGGGAGCAGTACTTC. Translated, it gives CASSSNYWREQYF. Complete variable domain (other parts from reference TRBV11-2 and TRBJ2-7): EAGVAQSPRYKIIEKRQSVAFWCNPISGHATLYWYQQILGQGPKLLIQFQNNGVVDDSQLPKDRFSAERLKGVDSTLKIQPAKLEDSAVYLCASSSNYWREQYFGPGTRLTVT.